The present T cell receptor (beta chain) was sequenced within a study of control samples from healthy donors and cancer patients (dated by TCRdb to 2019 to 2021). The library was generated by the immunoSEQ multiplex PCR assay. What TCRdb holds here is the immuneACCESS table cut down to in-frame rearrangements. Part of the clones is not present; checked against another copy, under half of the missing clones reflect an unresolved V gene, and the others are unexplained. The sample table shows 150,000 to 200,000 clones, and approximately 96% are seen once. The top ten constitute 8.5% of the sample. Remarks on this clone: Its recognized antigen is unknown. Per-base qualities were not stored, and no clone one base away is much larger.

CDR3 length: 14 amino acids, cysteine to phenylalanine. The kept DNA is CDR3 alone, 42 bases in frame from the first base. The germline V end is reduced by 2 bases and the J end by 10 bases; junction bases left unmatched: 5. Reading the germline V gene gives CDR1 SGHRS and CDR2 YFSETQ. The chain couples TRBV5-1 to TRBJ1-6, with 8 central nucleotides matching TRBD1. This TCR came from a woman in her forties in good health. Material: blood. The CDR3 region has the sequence CASSFDRGRSPLHF. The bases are TGCGCCAGCAGCTTCGACAGGGGCAGGTCACCCCTCCACTTT. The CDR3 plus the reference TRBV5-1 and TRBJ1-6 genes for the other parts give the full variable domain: KAGVTQTPRYLIKTRGQQVTLSCSPISGHRSVSWYQQTPGQGLQFLFEYFSETQRNKGNFPGRFSGRQFSNSRSEMNVSTLELGDSALYLCASSFDRGRSPLHFGNGTRLTVT.